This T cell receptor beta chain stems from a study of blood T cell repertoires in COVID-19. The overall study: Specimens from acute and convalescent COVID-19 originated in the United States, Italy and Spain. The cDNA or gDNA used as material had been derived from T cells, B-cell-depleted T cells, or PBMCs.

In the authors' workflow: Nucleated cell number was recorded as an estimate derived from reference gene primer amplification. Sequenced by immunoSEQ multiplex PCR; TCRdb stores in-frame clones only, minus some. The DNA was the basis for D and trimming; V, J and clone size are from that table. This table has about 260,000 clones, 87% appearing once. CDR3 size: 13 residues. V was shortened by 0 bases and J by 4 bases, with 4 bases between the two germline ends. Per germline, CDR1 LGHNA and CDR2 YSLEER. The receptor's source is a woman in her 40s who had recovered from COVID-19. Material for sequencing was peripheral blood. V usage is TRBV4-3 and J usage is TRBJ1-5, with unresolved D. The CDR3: CASSQDLNQPQHF. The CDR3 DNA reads TGCGCCAGCAGCCAAGATCTGAATCAGCCCCAGCATTTT.